Sequencing of this T cell receptor (beta chain) was carried out in a study of T-cell reconstitution after alpha-beta-depleted transplantation in children. This CDR3 comprises 15 residues. Germline V gene sequence: CDR1 SGHTA, CDR2 FQGTGA. Trimming took off 4 bases at V and 1 base at J, with 10 bases between the two ends. This clonotype was seen repeatedly, ten times or more. What it binds is unknown. It was with unique molecular identifiers that the TCRbeta library was prepared. TCRdb reprocessed the PCR reads via MiXCR and lists one record per CDR3 protein. Of a few hundred thousand distinct CDR3 sequences in the sample, roughly 13% were seen once. Study-level results: When one year had passed after transplant, most T-cell counts and diversity came from newly produced T cells. By about two months after transplant, alpha-beta T cells reportedly arose from several hundred graft clones that had expanded.

The chain uses TRBV7-3 and TRBJ2-2; D perhaps matches TRBD2 (6 bases). This material consisted of PBMCs, mostly from graft donor cells, taken 360 days after TCRalphabeta/CD19-depleted stem cell transplant. This clonotype was obtained from a male patient aged 10 to 17 who had a stem cell transplant for acute myeloid leukemia, so the T cells may come from the graft donor. The CDR3 reads CASSSGLLNTGELFF. CDR3 DNA sequence: TGTGCCAGCAGCTCGGGACTTCTGAACACCGGGGAGCTGTTTTTT.